This T cell receptor beta chain was obtained from a study of radiation and T cells in renal cell carcinoma (TCRdb year 2020). Study-level background: The samples were drawn from a clinical trial, where primary renal cell carcinomas were treated with 15 Gy of stereotactic body radiation therapy and then removed by nephrectomy 4 weeks afterward. In total, 50 or so samples underwent TCR beta sequencing: approximately 26 tumors plus 27 peripheral blood samples. Across all 50 or so samples, around 4,000,000 unique CDR3 nucleotide sequences, encoding approximately 2.5 million unique CDR3 amino acid sequences, were identified.

Sequences SGHTA (CDR1) and FQGTGA (CDR2) are obtained from the germline V gene. The CDR3 spans 16 residues, from the cysteine through the phenylalanine. CDR3 DNA only is kept here, 48 bases in frame from base 1. The junction carries 20 bases between V and J, which are trimmed by 5 bases and 5 bases respectively. The time point label here, explained by the study, means: blood 2 weeks post-SBRT. This specimen's treatment or condition label, per the study, means: 15 Gy SBRT to primary tumor, nephrectomy 4 weeks later. To track tumor-enriched clonotypes, serial peripheral blood was sampled from radiation-treated patients at baseline and at 2 weeks and 4 weeks after SBRT. Every patient's renal cell carcinoma showed clear cell pathology. Genomic DNA for TCR sequencing was prepared using the QIAamp DNA Blood Mini Kit (Qiagen). Only samples passing all quality control checks were included in the analyses.

Summary of the overall study and its limitations: The single-armed trial design could not address effects of radiation dose or scheduling on the TCR repertoire. Because pretreatment tumor biopsies were not available, the study could not determine whether clonotypes were already present within the tumor at baseline. In blood, the top tumor clonotypes increased between baseline and 2 weeks post-radiation and then shrank by 4 weeks, which suggests that tumor-resident clones expanded only transiently. Blood repertoire dynamics were not followed beyond 4 weeks after treatment.

Turning to this clone: The antigen it recognizes is unknown. No much larger clone exists at a distance of one base, and base qualities are not known.

TCR beta libraries were generated from genomic DNA with the immunoSEQ kit, following the manufacturer's recommendations. To prepare the libraries, a first multiplex PCR with proprietary primers was run, followed by a second PCR that added unique barcodes, and a bead cleanup was done after each round. A kit-provided positive control reaction and a negative control reaction were included in every sample batch. The final libraries were assessed on an Agilent 4200 TapeStation D1000 ScreenTape, pooled by volume, and quantified by qPCR. An Illumina NextSeq500 fitted with a MidOutput 150-cycle cartridge performed the sequencing, running 156 Read1 cycles and 15 Index1 cycles with the kit's custom primers. The pooled library was loaded at roughly 1 pM with around 22% PhiX control spiked in. For the original study's pipeline: Vendor-processed data were analyzed in R, with a clonotype defined as all T cells sharing the same CDR3 nucleotide sequence. In the clone abundance analyses, frequencies were normalized to the 10,000 most abundant clones in each sample. Public T cell clones, averaging fewer than five per sample, were removed before analysis. An abundance difference of at least 32-fold between compartments was the criterion for calling clonotypes tumor-enriched or baseline blood-enriched. A beta-binomial differential abundance model was used to identify clonotypes that expanded or contracted between blood time points. Tumor-blood repertoire similarity was measured with the Baroni-Urbani and Buser coefficient, and group comparisons used two-tailed Wilcoxon tests in R. TCRdb carries this immuneACCESS record with in-frame sequences only. Its versions omit some clonotypes, under half of them owing to an unresolved V gene in the studies checked, with the rest unexplained. Clone size and the V and J calls come from that table; the DNA yielded D and trimming. The sample contains tens of thousands of clones, roughly 80% of them found a single time. The ten largest clones capture around 32% of the sample.

This chain is built from TRBV7-3 and TRBJ2-3, with the D call tentatively TRBD1 or TRBD2, each fitting 6 bases. This clonotype was sampled from a man aged 55 to 70 with renal cell carcinoma. Here the sequenced sample was blood, taken from a patient whose treatment included radiotherapy and nephrectomy. CDR3 reads: CASSLMGGAYEDTQYF. The base sequence is TGTGCCAGCAGCCTAATGGGGGGCGCGTATGAAGATACGCAGTATTTT.